Shown below are 18 T cell receptor beta chains from a single sample sequenced in a study of T cell responses to AZD1222 COVID-19 vaccine. Assay used: immunoSEQ multiplex PCR; TCRdb lists only in-frame clones, some missing. The sample records over 55,000 clones, 83% being singletons. Sample: peripheral blood, taken 28 days after the second AZD1222 dose. These receptors all stem from an adult who received the AZD1222 COVID-19 vaccine.

CDR3 residues: CASSPTGFETQYF. The DNA for the CDR3 is TGTGCCAGCAGCCCGACAGGGTTCGAGACCCAGTACTTC. The chain combines TRBV7-8 with TRBJ2-5; 7 positions match TRBD1. CDR1 is SGHVS, CDR2 FQNEAQ, per germline. Germline trimming cut 5 bases from V and 5 bases from J; bases unmatched to any gene: 5. The CDR3 has 13 amino acids.

The genes are TRBV6-4 and TRBJ1-1, with 7 bases fitting TRBD1. This CDR3 region has 15 residues. Germline V gives CDR1 MRHNA, CDR2 SNTAGT. The V gene end was trimmed by 2 bases and the J gene end by 5 bases; junction bases not matched to a gene: 8. The CDR3 loop reads CASSDTRQGGTEAFF. The CDR3 DNA is TGTGCCAGCAGTGACACCCGACAGGGAGGTACTGAAGCTTTCTTT.

The chain joins TRBV6-5 to TRBJ2-1; the match to TRBD1 covers 9 bases. The germline gives CDR1 MNHEY, CDR2 SVGAGI. The CDR3 has 16 amino acids. Trimming took 0 bases from V and 4 from J; bases not matched to a gene: 4. The CDR3 DNA follows: TGTGCCAGCAGTTACTCGACGGGACAGGGTTACAATGAGCAGTTCTTC. This gives the protein CASSYSTGQGYNEQFF.

The rearrangement links TRBV3-1 (or the pseudogene TRBV3-2) to TRBJ1-1, with D possibly being TRBD1 (6 bases). The length of the CDR3 is 19 residues. V lost 1 base and J lost 4, with 25 bases in between. The germline CDR1 and CDR2 sequences are LGHDT and YNNKEL (reference sequence). CDR3: CASSQARGRDTGWGTEAFF. The CDR3 DNA is TGTGCCAGCAGCCAAGCCAGGGGCCGCGATACGGGATGGGGCACTGAAGCTTTCTTT.

V and J are TRBV5-1 and TRBJ2-7; no definite D call. CDR3 size: 13 residues. CDR1 SGHRS and CDR2 YFSETQ come from the germline V gene. The V end was cut by 0 bases, the J end by 3 bases, with 7 bases between. This CDR3 reads CASSLGARYEQYF. CDR3 DNA sequence: TGCGCCAGCAGCTTGGGAGCGCGCTACGAGCAGTACTTC. The entire variable domain, with the rest obtained from reference TRBV5-1 and TRBJ2-7, is as follows: KAGVTQTPRYLIKTRGQQVTLSCSPISGHRSVSWYQQTPGQGLQFLFEYFSETQRNKGNFPGRFSGRQFSNSRSEMNVSTLELGDSALYLCASSLGARYEQYFGPGTRLTVT.

The chain couples TRBV19 to TRBJ2-3; perhaps TRBD2 as D (6 bases). Trimming left V 11 bases short and J 11 bases short, with 29 bases between. The germline gives CDR1 LNHDA, CDR2 SQIVND (reference sequence). The CDR3 covers 15 residues. The CDR3 nucleotides are TGTGCCGCTAGAGGGACGCGCCACTCGGGAGAGATGCAGTATTTT. Encoded protein: CAARGTRHSGEMQYF.

The V gene is TRBV6-5, the J gene TRBJ1-2; D not certain. The CDR3 runs to 13 residues. Per germline, CDR1 MNHEY and CDR2 SVGAGI. V dropped 6 bases and J dropped 5 bases, with 13 bases sitting between them. CDR3 DNA sequence: TGTGCCAGCAGGTCCTCCCTGACTTATGGCTACACCTTC. This codes for CASRSSLTYGYTF.

This clone was counted a single time. The V call is TRBV7-9, the J call TRBJ1-6; 8 bases map to TRBD1. The length of the CDR3 is 14 residues. The J segment lost 9 bases and the V segment lost 0 bases, leaving 1 base of the junction unmatched. Germline V gene data show CDR1 as SEHNR and CDR2 as FQNEAQ (reference sequence). CDR3 nucleotide sequence: TGTGCCAGCAGCTTAGCACAGGGGGGTTCACCCCTCCACTTT. It translates to CASSLAQGGSPLHF.

This sequence joins TRBV2 and TRBJ2-2, with TRBD1 identical over 8 bases. After removal of 5 bases from V and 4 bases from J, the junction contained 3 bases not matched to a gene. Germline V gene lookup returns CDR1 SNHLY and CDR2 FYNNEI. The CDR3 has 14 residues. CDR3 nucleotides: TGTGCCAGCAGTCAGGGGGCGGGCACCGGGGAGCTGTTTTTT. Translation: CASSQGAGTGELFF. Using reference TRBV2 and TRBJ2-2 for the parts outside the CDR3, the full variable domain is EPEVTQTPSHQVTQMGQEVILRCVPISNHLYFYWYRQILGQKVEFLVSFYNNEISEKSEIFDDQFSVERPDGSNFTLKIRSTKLEDSAMYFCASSQGAGTGELFFGEGSRLTVL.

The chain couples TRBV7-6 to TRBJ2-3; D is perhaps TRBD1 (5 bases). The germline V gene encodes CDR1 SGHVS and CDR2 FNYEAQ. With 3 bases removed from V and 5 bases from J, the gap between germline ends came to 6 bases. CDR3 size: 12 residues. The CDR3 spells CASSFRGDTQYF. As DNA, the CDR3 is TGTGCCAGCAGCTTTAGGGGAGATACGCAGTATTTT.

V gene TRBV2 combines with J gene TRBJ2-2, with 10 positions matching TRBD1. After removal of 3 bases from V and 3 bases from J, the junction contained 4 bases not matched to a gene. The CDR3 contains 16 residues. Germline CDR1 SNHLY, CDR2 FYNNEI. CDR3 DNA: TGTGCCAGCAGTGAGCCCGGGACAGGGGACACCGGGGAGCTGTTTTTT. Translation gives CASSEPGTGDTGELFF.

This chain uses TRBV6-1 with TRBJ1-1; 8 nucleotides agree with TRBD1. CDR3 length equals 14 residues. Germline CDR1 is MNHNS and CDR2 is SASEGT. Trimming took 3 bases from V and 2 from J; bases not matched to a gene: 2. The CDR3 protein is CASSEDRDNTEAFF. CDR3 in DNA: TGTGCCAGCAGTGAGGACAGGGACAACACTGAAGCTTTCTTT.

The J gene is TRBJ1-6, the V gene TRBV27; perhaps TRBD1 as D (6 bases). The CDR3 is made up of 17 amino acids. The germline gives CDR1 MNHEY, CDR2 SMNVEV (reference sequence). V lost 1 base, J lost 6 bases, and 16 bases lay in between. CDR3 sequence: CASSLYSGQGSNSPLHF. The CDR3 bases are TGTGCCAGCAGTTTATATTCAGGGCAGGGGAGTAATTCACCCCTCCACTTT.

The rearrangement joins TRBV7-2 to TRBJ1-5, with D perhaps TRBD1 (5 bases). The CDR3 extends over 15 amino acids. Trimming cost V 1 base and J 0 bases, with 7 bases left between them. Germline V lookup: CDR1 SGHTA, CDR2 FQGNSA. The CDR3 reads CASSLGQYSNQPQHF. Written as DNA, the CDR3 is TGTGCCAGCAGCTTAGGACAGTATAGCAATCAGCCCCAGCATTTT.

The chain has TRBV11-2 and TRBJ2-3, with 13 bases identical to TRBD2. Unmatched junction bases numbered 1, after V lost 3 bases and J lost 1 base. Germline V gives CDR1 SGHAT, CDR2 FQNNGV. CDR3 length: 16 residues. CDR3 region: CASSLGTSGGTDTQYF. Here the CDR3 DNA reads TGTGCCAGCAGCTTGGGGACTAGCGGGGGCACAGATACGCAGTATTTT.

The rearrangement joins TRBV23-1 to TRBJ2-7; no definite D call. TRBV23-1 is an ORF, and what it does is uncertain. The CDR3 consists of 15 residues. V gave up 4 bases and J gave up 2 bases, with 15 bases separating them. The DNA for the CDR3 is TGCGCCAGCAGTCTGGTACTTCTTACCCCCTACGAGCAGTACTTC. Its translation: CASSLVLLTPYEQYF.

This clone was seen only once. The rearrangement joins TRBV21-1 to TRBJ1-5. TRBV21-1 is labeled a pseudogene. This CDR3 region has 16 residues. In DNA form, the CDR3 reads TGTGCCAGCAGCAAAGTAGGGGGGATAGTAACATGGTCCCAGCATTTT. Protein: CASSKVGGIVTWSQHF.

This clone has only one observation. The gene calls are TRBV7-2 and TRBJ2-1; 8 bases line up with TRBD1. The germline V gene encodes CDR1 SGHTA and CDR2 FQGNSA. The length of the CDR3 is 15 residues. The trim removed 6 bases at V and 3 bases at J, leaving 7 bases unmatched. The CDR3 DNA reads TGTGCCAGCAGGTTGACAGGGGAGATCTACAATGAGCAGTTCTTC. It translates to CASRLTGEIYNEQFF.